The 25 T cell receptor beta chains given below trace back to one sample, sequenced in a study of blood T cells in healthy people across ages. A second PCR, run for roughly 7 to 12 cycles, used a sample-barcoded 5' primer plus a J-beta primer mix. TCRdb analysed the 5' RACE reads with MiXCR anew, one entry per CDR3 protein. This table holds roughly 930,000 distinct CDR3 sequences, approximately 49% found once. The sample taken for sequencing was blood. These receptors were obtained from a young man in good health.

This clonotype was counted a few times. The chain links TRBV6-1 to TRBJ1-4, with TRBD1 as a possible D gene (5 bases). The ends were cut back, 7 bases at V and 8 bases at J, with 20 bases in the middle. Germline V gene data show CDR1 as MNHNS and CDR2 as SASEGT. The CDR3 is 15 amino acids. CDR3 DNA sequence: TGTGCCAGCACCGGAGGGGCGGCAGAGCCGGAAAAACTGTTTTTT. It yields the protein CASTGGAAEPEKLFF.

The chain uses TRBV3-1 and TRBJ2-5; possibly TRBD1 for D (6 bases). Germline CDR1 reads LGHDT; CDR2 reads YNNKEL (reference sequence). There are 14 residues in the CDR3. V gave up 2 bases and J gave up 4 bases, with 11 bases separating them. The CDR3 sequence: CASSQYRERETQYF. CDR3 DNA sequence: TGTGCCAGCAGCCAATACAGGGAACGAGAGACCCAGTACTTC.

This clonotype was observed at least ten times. This chain joins TRBV7-2 and TRBJ1-2, with D possibly matching TRBD1 (6 bases). The length of the CDR3 is 13 residues. Germline V CDR1 and CDR2: SGHTA, FQGNSA. V lost 1 base and J lost 7, with 10 bases in between. As DNA, the CDR3 is TGTGCCAGCAGCTTAGACAGGGTTTCTGGCTACACCTTC. Encoded protein: CASSLDRVSGYTF. The entire variable domain, with the rest obtained from reference TRBV7-2 and TRBJ1-2, is as follows: GAGVSQSPSNKVTEKGKDVELRCDPISGHTALYWYRQSLGQGLEFLIYFQGNSAPDKSGLPSDRFSAERTGGSVSTLTIQRTQQEDSAVYLCASSLDRVSGYTFGSGTRLTVV.

In this sample, this clonotype turned up a few times. This sequence joins TRBV28 and TRBJ2-5, with D possibly being TRBD2 (6 bases). The ends were cut back, 5 bases at V and 11 bases at J, with 15 bases in the middle. The CDR3 is made up of 12 amino acids. Germline V gene lookup returns CDR1 MDHEN and CDR2 SYDVKM. Written as DNA, the CDR3 is TGTGCCAGCAGTCTTGACAGTGGGGGGCAGTACTTC. Encoded protein: CASSLDSGGQYF.

The chain recombines TRBV27 with TRBJ2-1, with TRBD1 matching over 8 bases. The V gene end was trimmed by 5 bases and the J gene end by 7 bases; junction bases not matched to a gene: 16. The germline gives CDR1 MNHEY, CDR2 SMNVEV (reference sequence). The CDR3 loop spans 17 amino acids. CDR3 nucleotide sequence: TGTGCCAGCAGTCGGACAAGGGGGCAGGGGGCGCCGAATGAGCAGTTCTTC. Translated: CASSRTRGQGAPNEQFF.

The chain links TRBV7-2 to TRBJ2-3; 8 nucleotides agree with TRBD2. The germline V gene has CDR1 SGHTA and CDR2 FQGNSA. The CDR3 loop spans 19 amino acids. V shed 1 base, J shed 0 bases, and the junction held 12 bases outside the gene matches. For the CDR3, the DNA is TGTGCCAGCAGCTTAGTAGGGCCTAGCGGGTTCGATAGCACAGATACGCAGTATTTT. This codes for CASSLVGPSGFDSTDTQYF.

This clonotype occurred a few times. The rearrangement joins TRBV29-1 to TRBJ2-5; 7 bases map to TRBD1. This CDR3 spans 17 amino acids. The V and J ends lost 1 base and 7 bases, in that order; junction bases with no gene match: 18. Germline CDR1 is SQVTM and CDR2 is ANQGSEA. CDR3 DNA sequence: TGCAGCGTTGAAGTCCCGGGACCGGGACAGAAGCTTAGGACCCAGTACTTC. It codes for CSVEVPGPGQKLRTQYF.

The chain is built from TRBV27 and TRBJ2-5; a weak D match, TRBD1 (8 bases). The CDR3 covers 14 residues. Germline V gene sequence: CDR1 MNHEY, CDR2 SMNVEV (reference sequence). The germline V and J ends were trimmed by 8 bases and 7 bases, with 20 bases remaining between them. CDR3 sequence reads: CASGRDRTGGTQYF. CDR3 nucleotides: TGTGCCAGCGGGCGGGACAGGACGGGGGGGACCCAGTACTTC.

Many counts were recorded for this clonotype. The rearrangement joins TRBV3-1 to TRBJ2-1, with D maybe TRBD2 (5 bases). The germline V gene encodes CDR1 LGHDT and CDR2 YNNKEL (reference sequence). V was shortened by 3 bases and J by 7 bases, with 16 bases between the two germline ends. The CDR3 consists of 15 residues. This chain's CDR3 is CASSQRSAGLNEQFF. CDR3 nucleotide sequence: TGTGCCAGCAGCCAGCGATCTGCGGGCCTTAATGAGCAGTTCTTC.

The genes are TRBV10-3 and TRBJ2-5; D is possibly TRBD1 (5 bases). Between the trimmed V and J ends, which lost 2 bases and 4 bases, there was a span of 8 bases. CDR3 length: 13 residues. The germline CDR1 and CDR2 sequences are ENHRY and SYGVKD. The CDR3 loop reads CAISEGAGETQYF. Here the CDR3 DNA reads TGTGCCATCAGTGAGGGGGCTGGAGAGACCCAGTACTTC.

This clonotype came up a few times. The chain employs TRBV6-1 and TRBJ1-6, with D uncertain. The germline V and J ends were trimmed by 7 bases and 0 bases, with 13 bases remaining between them. Looked up from germline, CDR1 is MNHNS and CDR2 is SASEGT. This CDR3 spans 16 amino acids. As DNA, the CDR3 is TGTGCCAGCACCCTAACGGTTCTCTCCTATAATTCACCCCTCCACTTT. Amino acids: CASTLTVLSYNSPLHF.

J is TRBJ2-1 and V is TRBV5-1; D tentatively fits TRBD1 or TRBD2 (5 bases each). There are 15 residues in the CDR3. Trimming removed 4 bases at V and 2 bases at J, with 13 bases between. From germline, CDR1 is SGHRS and CDR2 YFSETQ. CDR3 amino acids: CASSDRDGTYNEQFF. DNA of the CDR3: TGCGCCAGCAGCGACCGGGACGGAACCTACAATGAGCAGTTCTTC.

This clonotype was seen a handful of times. The rearrangement links TRBV27 to TRBJ2-7, with D hard to call. With 8 bases removed from V and 0 bases from J, the gap between germline ends came to 11 bases. CDR3 size: 13 residues. The germline V gene encodes CDR1 MNHEY and CDR2 SMNVEV (reference sequence). The CDR3 coding sequence is TGTGCCAGCGTGAGTGCTCTCTCCTACGAGCAGTACTTC. This codes for CASVSALSYEQYF.

Only a few counts were recorded for this clonotype. V usage is TRBV6-1 and J usage is TRBJ2-7; D is unresolved. Trimming left V 2 bases short and J 2 bases short, with 13 bases between. Germline V CDR1 and CDR2: MNHNS, SASEGT. This CDR3 contains 15 residues. CDR3 region: CASSEYSDYTYEQYF. CDR3 bases: TGTGCCAGCAGTGAATACAGCGATTATACCTACGAGCAGTACTTC.

As for this clonotype: At one end, the junction sequence differs from germline, possibly due to a read error. This chain uses TRBV20-1 with TRBJ2-3, with TRBD2 matching 8 bases. This CDR3 is built from 17 residues. Germline V gene lookup returns CDR1 DFQATT and CDR2 SNEGSKA (reference sequence). The CDR3 coding sequence is TGCAGTGCGAGAGTGTTTAGCGGGGACACTAGCACAGATACGCAGTATTTT. Translating gives CSARVFSGDTSTDTQYF.

The chain employs TRBV3-1 and TRBJ2-5; 9 bases line up with TRBD2. The CDR3 is 19 residues long. The germline CDR1 and CDR2 sequences are LGHDT and YNNKEL (reference sequence). Trimming took 0 bases from V and 0 from J; bases not matched to a gene: 11. In nucleotides, the CDR3 is TGTGCCAGCAGCCAAGAGGGCAGCGGGGGGAGCCTGTACCAAGAGACCCAGTACTTC. Translation gives CASSQEGSGGSLYQETQYF.

This clonotype was found a few times. A much larger clone sits a single nucleotide away, making a read error possible. The chain combines TRBV2 with TRBJ2-7; 9 positions match TRBD2. Germline CDR1 SNHLY, CDR2 FYNNEI. The CDR3 sequence is 15 residues long. J lost 0 bases, V lost 6 bases, and 6 bases had no gene match. The chain's CDR3 is CASRELAGSSYEQYF. CDR3 bases: TGTGCCAGCAGGGAACTAGCGGGTAGCTCCTACGAGCAGTACTTC.

The CDR3 sequence: CSASPSDTQYF. The CDR3, as DNA: TGCAGTGCTAGCCCCTCGGATACGCAGTATTTT. The chain employs TRBV20-1 and TRBJ2-3; D ambiguous. The CDR3 has 11 residues. Trimming took 3 bases from V and 6 from J, leaving 7 bases between them. Germline V gives CDR1 DFQATT, CDR2 SNEGSKA (reference sequence).

This sequence joins TRBV25-1 and TRBJ1-2, with D perhaps matching TRBD1 (6 bases). Germline CDR1 reads MGHDK; CDR2 reads SYGVNS. V lost 1 base and J lost 4, with 16 bases in between. The CDR3 spans 16 residues. DNA of the CDR3: TGTGCCAGCAGTGAATTGGGGGGGCTTTCGGTCTATGGCTACACCTTC. It codes for CASSELGGLSVYGYTF.

The CDR3 spells CASSYYGTSGGIDADTQYF. CDR3 sequence (DNA): TGTGCCAGCAGCTACTACGGGACTAGCGGGGGGATAGATGCAGATACGCAGTATTTT. The J gene is TRBJ2-3, the V gene TRBV11-2, with 15 bases matching TRBD2. The CDR3 covers 19 residues. Germline loops: CDR1 SGHAT, CDR2 FQNNGV. The V and J ends lost 4 bases and 4 bases, in that order; junction bases with no gene match: 12.

The chain combines TRBV4-3 with TRBJ2-2; D ambiguous. Germline V gene sequence: CDR1 LGHNA, CDR2 YSLEER. V lost 3 bases and J lost 5, with 10 bases in between. This CDR3 spans 14 amino acids. The CDR3 region is CASSHQDSTGELFF. The CDR3 DNA sequence: TGCGCCAGCAGCCACCAGGATAGTACCGGGGAGCTGTTTTTT.

The V and J genes are TRBV4-2 and TRBJ1-6; no firm D call. The V end was cut by 1 base, the J end by 7 bases, with 14 bases between. This CDR3 comprises 16 residues. Germline lookup yields CDR1 LGHNA and CDR2 YNFKEQ. This CDR3 is CASSQGSSKENSPLHF. Here the CDR3 DNA reads TGTGCCAGCAGCCAAGGCTCGTCTAAGGAGAATTCACCCCTCCACTTT.

The chain joins TRBV12-3 or TRBV12-4 to TRBJ1-2; D gene uncertain. The CDR3 is made up of 14 amino acids. Trimming took off 5 bases at V and 3 bases at J, with 13 bases between the two ends. The CDR3 protein is CASSTAIQHYGYTF. CDR3 nucleotides: TGTGCCAGCAGTACTGCCATCCAGCACTATGGCTACACCTTC.

The rearrangement joins TRBV4-3 to TRBJ1-6; D possibly corresponds to TRBD1 (6 bases). V lost 0 bases, J lost 0 bases, and 12 bases lay in between. Germline V gene data show CDR1 as LGHNA and CDR2 as YSLEER. The CDR3 consists of 18 residues. CDR3 loop: CASSQDSQGSSYNSPLHF. CDR3 bases: TGCGCCAGCAGCCAAGATTCACAGGGTAGCTCCTATAATTCACCCCTCCACTTT.

The V call is TRBV5-6, the J call TRBJ1-5; D remains ambiguous. Trimming pared 1 base from V and 4 bases from J, leaving 12 bases between. CDR1 and CDR2 from the germline V gene are SGHDT and YYEEEE. This CDR3 has 15 amino acids. The CDR3 DNA reads TGTGCCAGCAGCTTGAGAACCGGCATTAATCAGCCCCAGCATTTT. It encodes CASSLRTGINQPQHF.